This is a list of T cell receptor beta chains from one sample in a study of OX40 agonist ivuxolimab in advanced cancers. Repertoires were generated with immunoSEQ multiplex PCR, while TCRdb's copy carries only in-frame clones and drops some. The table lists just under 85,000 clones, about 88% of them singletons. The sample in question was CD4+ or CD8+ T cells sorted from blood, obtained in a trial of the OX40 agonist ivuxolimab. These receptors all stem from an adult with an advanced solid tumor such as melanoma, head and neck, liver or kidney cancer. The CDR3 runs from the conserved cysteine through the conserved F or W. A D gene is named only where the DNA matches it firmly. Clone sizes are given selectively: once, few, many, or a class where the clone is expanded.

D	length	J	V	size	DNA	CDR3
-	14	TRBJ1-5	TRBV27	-	TGTGCCAGCAGTTACAAGGTGTCGGATCAGCCCCAGCATTTT	CASSYKVSDQPQHF
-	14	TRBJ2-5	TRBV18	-	TGTGCCAGCTCATTGGGGGTTGGTGGAGAGACCCAGTACTTC	CASSLGVGGETQYF
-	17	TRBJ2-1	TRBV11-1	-	TGTGCCAGCAGCTTAGCGCCCCTGGACTGGACCCCGGGTGAGCAGTTCTTC	CASSLAPLDWTPGEQFF
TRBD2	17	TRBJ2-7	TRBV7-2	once	TGTGCCAGCAGCTTCGATGGTGCTAGCGGGTATACCTACGAGCAGTACTTC	CASSFDGASGYTYEQYF
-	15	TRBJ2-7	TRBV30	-	TGTGCCTGGAGTATACCACAGGGTGGAAGCTACGAGCAGTACTTC	CAWSIPQGGSYEQYF
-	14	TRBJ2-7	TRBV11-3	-	TGTGCCAGCAGCCCTAACCATGCCTCGGACGAGCAGTACTTC	CASSPNHASDEQYF
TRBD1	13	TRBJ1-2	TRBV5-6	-	TGTGCCAGCACCCGACAGGGGGCGGGTGGCTACACCTTC	CASTRQGAGGYTF
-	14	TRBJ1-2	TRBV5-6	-	TGTGCCAGCAGCCCCCCCGGGACTTTCCATGGCTACACCTTC	CASSPPGTFHGYTF
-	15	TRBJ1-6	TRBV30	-	TGTGCCTGGAGCCTACTCCCCTTCGGGAATTCACCCCTCCACTTT	CAWSLLPFGNSPLHF
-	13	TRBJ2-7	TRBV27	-	TGTGCCAGCAGTTTTCGTGGGAACTACGAGCAGTACTTC	CASSFRGNYEQYF
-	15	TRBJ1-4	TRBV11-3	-	TGTGCCAGCAGCTTAGTGAGAGATGGGAGGGAAAAACTGTTTTTT	CASSLVRDGREKLFF
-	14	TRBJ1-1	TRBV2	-	TGTGCCAGCAGTCTGGACAGTACGAACACTGAAGCTTTCTTT	CASSLDSTNTEAFF
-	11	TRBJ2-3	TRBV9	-	TGTGCCAGCAGCGTAGAGGATACGCAGTATTTT	CASSVEDTQYF
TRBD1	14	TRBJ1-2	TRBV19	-	TGTGCCAGTACCAGGGACAGGGCTAACTATGGCTACACCTTC	CASTRDRANYGYTF
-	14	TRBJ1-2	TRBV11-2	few	TGTGCCAGCAGCCCAACCAGGACTTTTTATGGCTACACCTTC	CASSPTRTFYGYTF
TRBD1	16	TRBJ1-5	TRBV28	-	TGTGCCAGCAGTTTACGGGGACAGGGGAATAGTCAGCCCCAGCATTTT	CASSLRGQGNSQPQHF
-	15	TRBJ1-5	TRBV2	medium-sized	TGTGCCAGCAGAGCCGGACGGTTTAGCAATCAGCCCCAGCATTTT	CASRAGRFSNQPQHF
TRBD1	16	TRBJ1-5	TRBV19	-	TGTGCCAGTACTATCCAAGGACAGGGGGCCGGGCAGCCCCAGCATTTT	CASTIQGQGAGQPQHF
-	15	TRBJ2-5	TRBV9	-	TGTGCCAGCAGCGTAGACTACGGAGCAGTAAAGACCCAGTACTTC	CASSVDYGAVKTQYF
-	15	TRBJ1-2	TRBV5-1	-	TGCGCCAGCAGCAATTTTAGGGTAGGGGACTATGGCTACACCTTC	CASSNFRVGDYGYTF
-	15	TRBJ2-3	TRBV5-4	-	TGTGCCAGCAGCTTGGGGCCCGGGGACACAGATACGCAGTATTTT	CASSLGPGDTDTQYF
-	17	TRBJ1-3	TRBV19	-	TGTGCCAGTAGTTGGACGGAATCGACGGTCTCTGGAAACACCATATATTTT	CASSWTESTVSGNTIYF
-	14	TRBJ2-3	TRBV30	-	TGTGCCTGGAGTGCAGTGGGGAGCACAGATACGCAGTATTTT	CAWSAVGSTDTQYF
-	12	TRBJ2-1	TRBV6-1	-	TGTGCCAGCACACTAGTGTACAATGAGCAGTTCTTC	CASTLVYNEQFF
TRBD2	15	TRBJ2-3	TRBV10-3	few	TGTGCCACCGGCCCCGCGGGGGGGCATGTAGATACGCAGTATTTT	CATGPAGGHVDTQYF
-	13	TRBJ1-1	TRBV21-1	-	TGTGCCAGCACCAACAGGGGGTACACTGAAGCTTTCTTT	CASTNRGYTEAFF
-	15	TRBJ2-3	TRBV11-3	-	TGTGCCAGCAGCTTAGGGGGGACCCGCACAGATACGCAGTATTTT	CASSLGGTRTDTQYF
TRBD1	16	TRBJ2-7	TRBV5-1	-	TGCGCCAGCAGCTTGGCATTGGGGACAGGGATCGGGGAGCAGTACTTC	CASSLALGTGIGEQYF
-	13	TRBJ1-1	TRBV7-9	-	TGTGCCAGCAGTCCTACAGTCAACACTGAAGCTTTCTTT	CASSPTVNTEAFF
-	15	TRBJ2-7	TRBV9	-	TGTGCCAGCAGCGTGGCCCCGAGCAACTCCTACGAGCAGTACTTC	CASSVAPSNSYEQYF
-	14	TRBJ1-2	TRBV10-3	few	TGTGCCATCAGTGAGGGTGGGACCAACTATGGCTACACCTTC	CAISEGGTNYGYTF
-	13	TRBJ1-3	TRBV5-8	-	TGTGCCAGCAGCTTGGTGCTGGGGAACACCATATATTTT	CASSLVLGNTIYF
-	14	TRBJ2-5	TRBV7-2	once	TGTGCCAGCAGCTCTAGCGTAAACCAAGAGACCCAGTACTTC	CASSSSVNQETQYF
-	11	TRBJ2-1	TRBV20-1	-	TGCAGTGCTAGCTCCGCCGAGGCGCAGTTCTTC	CSASSAEAQFF